This entry features one T cell receptor beta chain sequence. Its antigen is unknown. Germline CDR1 reads DFQATT; CDR2 reads SNEGSKA (reference sequence). The CDR3 length is 17 residues. Unmatched junction bases numbered 7, after V lost 3 bases and J lost 0 bases. This sample is part of a study of blood T cells in healthy people across ages. The study's findings and limits: With donor CMV status unknown, expanded clonotype changes were possibly confounded.

Combining a sample-barcoded 5' primer with a J-beta primer mix, a second PCR ran for about 7 to 12 cycles. A template-switch adaptor that had 12 random nucleotides put a tag on each cDNA molecule. Each sample provided no less than 2.5 million CDR3-containing paired-end reads. TCRdb called the 5' RACE reads again in MiXCR, with one record for every CDR3 protein. Of about 380,000 distinct CDR3 sequences in the sample, about 49% are singletons; the top ten hold under 65%. The origin of this receptor is a man in his 60s in good health. The chain uses TRBV20-1 and TRBJ2-2, with TRBD1 matching over 10 bases. The specimen sequenced was blood. The CDR3 sequence: CSASATGTGANTGELFF. DNA of the CDR3: TGCAGTGCTAGTGCAACCGGGACAGGGGCGAACACCGGGGAGCTGTTTTTT.